The clone carrying this T cell receptor beta chain was counted at least ten times. No antigen is known for it. Preparation of the TCRbeta library involved a method that used unique molecular identifiers. TCRdb re-called the PCR reads with MiXCR, one entry per CDR3 protein. The table has around 580,000 distinct CDR3 sequences, under 30% seen once; the top ten hold roughly 13%. The data were obtained in a study of T-cell reconstitution after alpha-beta-depleted transplantation in children. Whole-study findings and limits: Reports say that about two months after transplant, the alpha-beta T cells came out of several hundred graft clones that had expanded. A year had passed since transplant, and T-cell counts and diversity by then came mostly from newly produced T cells.

Sequenced here: PBMCs, mostly from graft donor cells, sampled 360 days after TCRalphabeta/CD19-depleted stem cell transplant. The sequence was obtained from a boy under two years old who had a stem cell transplant for acute myeloid leukemia, so the T cells may come from the graft donor.

Written as DNA, the CDR3 is TGCGCCAGCAGCTTGGCCCCGACAGGATCTCTCTACGAGCAGTACTTC. This encodes CASSLAPTGSLYEQYF. This chain connects TRBV5-1 to TRBJ2-7, with D maybe TRBD1 (6 bases). Trimming stripped 0 bases from V and 3 bases from J, with 16 bases between. Germline loops: CDR1 SGHRS, CDR2 YFSETQ. This CDR3 spans 16 amino acids. Full variable domain (outside the CDR3, taken from reference TRBV5-1 and TRBJ2-7): KAGVTQTPRYLIKTRGQQVTLSCSPISGHRSVSWYQQTPGQGLQFLFEYFSETQRNKGNFPGRFSGRQFSNSRSEMNVSTLELGDSALYLCASSLAPTGSLYEQYFGPGTRLTVT.